The 9 T cell receptor beta chains reported below all come from one sample, sequenced in a study of control samples from healthy donors and cancer patients (dated by TCRdb to 2018 to 2021). Receptors were amplified or captured by the immunoSEQ multiplex PCR assay. TCRdb holds this immuneACCESS table with in-frame rearrangements only. Some clones are missing; in checked studies, unresolved V genes explain under half, and the rest has no known cause. The sample table records 70,000 or so clones; around 84% of these occur just once. The ten top clones hold around 2.8% of the sample. Sample: PBMCs. These receptors all stem from a woman in her forties or fifties with lung cancer.

This clone occurred a few times. CDR3 residues: CASTPSHGRAEAFF. The DNA of the CDR3 is TGTGCCAGCACCCCATCACACGGGCGGGCTGAAGCTTTCTTT. The chain joins TRBV28 to TRBJ1-1; D is uncertain. The length of the CDR3 is 14 residues. Looked up from germline, CDR1 is MDHEN and CDR2 is SYDVKM. The V and J ends lost 7 bases and 6 bases respectively, with 18 bases between them.

The rearrangement links TRBV30 to TRBJ2-3, with no clear D. Trimming cost V 4 bases and J 4 bases, with 9 bases left between them. This CDR3 is built from 12 residues. Germline V CDR1 and CDR2: GTSNPN, SVGIG (reference sequence). CDR3 amino acids: CAWNVKADTQYF. In DNA form, the CDR3 reads TGTGCCTGGAACGTAAAGGCAGATACGCAGTATTTT.

The chain carries TRBV6-2 or TRBV6-3 and TRBJ2-1, with 12 bases fitting TRBD2. The CDR3 length is 14 residues. V dropped 4 bases and J dropped 10; count of bases not matched to a gene: 5. Germline V CDR1 and CDR2: MNHEY, SVGEGT. The CDR3 coding sequence is TGTGCCAGCAGTTTCGGACTAGCGGGGAGCGAGCAGTTCTTC. Translated: CASSFGLAGSEQFF.

V and J are TRBV5-1 and TRBJ1-4, with 8 bases matching TRBD1. V trimming: 2 bases; J trimming: 7 bases; junction bases outside the gene matches: 1. The CDR3 totals 13 residues. Germline loops: CDR1 SGHRS, CDR2 YFSETQ. Written as DNA, the CDR3 is TGCGCCAGCAGCTTAGGGACAGGTGAAAAACTGTTTTTT. This translates into CASSLGTGEKLFF.

J is TRBJ2-3 and V is TRBV19; 11 bases are a match to TRBD1. There are 14 residues in the CDR3. CDR1 is LNHDA, CDR2 SQIVND, per germline (reference sequence). The junction had 4 bases not matched to a gene; V was cut back by 7 bases and J by 4 bases. The CDR3 protein is CASTGQGASDTQYF. The CDR3 nucleotides are TGTGCCAGTACAGGACAGGGGGCGTCAGATACGCAGTATTTT.

The chain carries TRBV19 and TRBJ2-3, with D perhaps matching TRBD2 (5 bases). V shed 1 base and J shed 4 bases, with 15 bases lying between them. CDR1 LNHDA and CDR2 SQIVND come from the germline V gene (reference sequence). The CDR3 spans 16 residues. The CDR3 DNA sequence: TGTGCCAGTAGTATAGTGGGCGCGGGTCGGGCAGATACGCAGTATTTT. Translated: CASSIVGAGRADTQYF.

This clone is a singleton in its sample. The chain links TRBV15 to TRBJ1-3, with D uncertain. The CDR3 totals 13 residues. The V and J ends lost 3 bases and 4 bases respectively, with 7 bases between them. Per germline, CDR1 LNHNV and CDR2 YYDKDF (reference sequence). This chain's CDR3 is CATSSLQGNTIYF. CDR3 in DNA: TGTGCCACCAGCAGTCTTCAGGGAAACACCATATATTTT.

This clone has more than one count but fewer than ten. The CDR3 spells CASSRGQHNEKLFF. In nucleotides, the CDR3 is TGTGCCAGCAGCCGGGGACAGCATAATGAAAAACTGTTTTTT. V and J are TRBV11-2 and TRBJ1-4, with TRBD1 identical over 7 bases. V shed 5 bases and J 4 bases; nucleotides not matched to a gene: 4. Germline V gives CDR1 SGHAT, CDR2 FQNNGV. This CDR3 comprises 14 residues.

As for this clone: At one end the junction does not follow the germline gene, possibly because of a read error. The chain recombines TRBV12-3 or TRBV12-4 with TRBJ1-1; D perhaps matches TRBD1 (5 bases). This CDR3 has 10 residues. CDR3 amino acids: CASRPGLNHF. CDR3 in DNA: TGTGCCAGCAGGCCGGGACTCAATCACTTT.